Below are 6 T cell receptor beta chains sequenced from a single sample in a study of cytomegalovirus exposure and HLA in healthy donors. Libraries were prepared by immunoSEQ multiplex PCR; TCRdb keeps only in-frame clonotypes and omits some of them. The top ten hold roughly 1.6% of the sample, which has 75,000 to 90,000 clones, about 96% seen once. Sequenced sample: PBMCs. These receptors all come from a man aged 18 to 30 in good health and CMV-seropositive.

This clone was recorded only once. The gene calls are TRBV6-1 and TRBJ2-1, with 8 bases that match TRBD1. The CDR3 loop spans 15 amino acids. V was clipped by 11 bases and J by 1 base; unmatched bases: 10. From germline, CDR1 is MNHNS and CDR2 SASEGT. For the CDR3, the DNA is TGTGCCGTACGCTATGGGACAGGTTCCTACAATGAGCAGTTCTTC. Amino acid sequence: CAVRYGTGSYNEQFF.

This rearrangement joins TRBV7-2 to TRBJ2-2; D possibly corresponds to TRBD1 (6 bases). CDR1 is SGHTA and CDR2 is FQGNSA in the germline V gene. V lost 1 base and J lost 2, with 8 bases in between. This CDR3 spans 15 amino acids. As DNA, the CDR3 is TGTGCCAGCAGCTTAGACAGGGCAAACACCGGGGAGCTGTTTTTT. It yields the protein CASSLDRANTGELFF.

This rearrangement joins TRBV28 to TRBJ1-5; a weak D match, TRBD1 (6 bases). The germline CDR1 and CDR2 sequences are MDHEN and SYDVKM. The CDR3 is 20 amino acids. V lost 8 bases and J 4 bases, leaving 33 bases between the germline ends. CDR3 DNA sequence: TGTGCCAGCCTTGGGTGGAGGGGGGGCGACAATCCTTTAGCAAATCAGCCCCAGCATTTT. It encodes CASLGWRGGDNPLANQPQHF.

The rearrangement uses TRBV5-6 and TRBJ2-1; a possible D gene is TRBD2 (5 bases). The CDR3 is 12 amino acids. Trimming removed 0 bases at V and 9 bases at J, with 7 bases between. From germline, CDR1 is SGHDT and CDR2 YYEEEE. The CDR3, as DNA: TGTGCCAGCAGCTTGGACGCGGGTGAGCAGTTCTTC. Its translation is CASSLDAGEQFF.

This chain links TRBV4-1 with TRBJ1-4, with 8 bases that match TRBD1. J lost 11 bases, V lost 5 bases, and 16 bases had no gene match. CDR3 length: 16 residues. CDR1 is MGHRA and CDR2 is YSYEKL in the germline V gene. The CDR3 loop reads CASSEVLRTGLDKLFF. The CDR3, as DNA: TGCGCCAGCAGCGAAGTACTTAGGACAGGGTTAGATAAACTGTTTTTT.

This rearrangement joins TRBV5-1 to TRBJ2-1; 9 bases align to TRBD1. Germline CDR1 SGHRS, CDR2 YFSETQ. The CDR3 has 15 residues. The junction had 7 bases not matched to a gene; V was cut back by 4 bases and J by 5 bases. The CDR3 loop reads CASSNAGTGNNEQFF. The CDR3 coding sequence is TGCGCCAGCAGCAATGCCGGGACAGGGAACAATGAGCAGTTCTTC.